These 18 T cell receptor beta chains came from one sample sequenced in a study of cytomegalovirus exposure and HLA in healthy donors. The study ran its PCR with 60 Vbeta and 13 Jbeta primers. Assay used: immunoSEQ multiplex PCR; TCRdb lists only in-frame clones, some missing. The table records 84,000 or so clones, roughly three quarters of them present only once. Sample: PBMCs. These receptors all come from a man aged 25 to 40 in good health and CMV-seronegative.

This clone was seen just once. The genes are TRBV6-5 and TRBJ1-5; no reliable D call. Germline V CDR1 and CDR2: MNHEY, SVGAGI. The CDR3 is 14 residues long. V lost 6 bases to trimming and J lost 1 base, with 10 bases between them. The CDR3 loop is CASRSGLSNQPQHF. Written as DNA, the CDR3 is TGTGCCAGCAGGAGTGGTTTGAGCAATCAGCCCCAGCATTTT.

The chain links TRBV6-1 to TRBJ2-6; D not certain. Germline V gene sequence: CDR1 MNHNS, CDR2 SASEGT. Between the trimmed V and J ends, which lost 4 bases and 0 bases, there was a span of 13 bases. The length of the CDR3 is 17 residues. The CDR3 DNA sequence: TGTGCCAGCAGTGTTCCAGGAAAACACTCTGGGGCCAACGTCCTGACTTTC. Its translation: CASSVPGKHSGANVLTF.

The chain employs TRBV19 and TRBJ2-2; D gene unclear. This CDR3 spans 12 amino acids. The V and J ends lost 5 bases and 3 bases respectively, with 4 bases between them. Germline-derived CDR1 and CDR2 are LNHDA and SQIVND (reference sequence). CDR3 in amino acids: CASSPDTGELFF. CDR3 in DNA: TGTGCCAGTAGTCCGGACACCGGGGAGCTGTTTTTT.

To note about this clone: Compared with germline, one end of the junction differs, possibly owing to a read error. The rearrangement uses TRBV7-9 and TRBJ1-2; 7 positions agree with TRBD1. The germline gives CDR1 SEHNR, CDR2 FQNEAQ (reference sequence). The CDR3 has 15 amino acids. The CDR3 DNA reads TGTTCCAGCAGCTTAGTAGTGGGACAGCTCTATGGCTACACCTTC. Translating it yields CSSSLVVGQLYGYTF. Together with reference TRBV7-9 and TRBJ1-2, the CDR3 gives the full variable domain: DTGVSQNPRHKITKRGQNVTFRCDPISEHNRLYWYRQTLGQGPEFLTYFQNEAQLEKSRLLSDRFSAERPKGSFSTLEIQRTEQGDSAMYLCSSSLVVGQLYGYTFGSGTRLTVV.

The CDR3 sequence is CASSPTSGNEQFF. The CDR3 DNA follows: TGTGCCAGCAGCCCGACTAGCGGCAATGAGCAGTTCTTC. The chain carries TRBV7-9 and TRBJ2-1; TRBD2 agrees at 9 bases. Germline CDR1 is SEHNR and CDR2 is FQNEAQ (reference sequence). After removal of 5 bases from V and 6 bases from J, the junction contained 2 bases not matched to a gene. The CDR3 runs to 13 residues. Variable domain in full (rest from reference TRBV7-9 and TRBJ2-1): DTGVSQNPRHKITKRGQNVTFRCDPISEHNRLYWYRQTLGQGPEFLTYFQNEAQLEKSRLLSDRFSAERPKGSFSTLEIQRTEQGDSAMYLCASSPTSGNEQFFGPGTRLTVL.

The chain links TRBV21-1 to TRBJ1-5; the table's D call, TRBD1, has no DNA check behind it. TRBV21-1 is assigned pseudogene status. This CDR3 has 16 amino acids. CDR3 residues: CASSKGGRGDNQPQHF. The CDR3, as DNA: TGTGCCAGCAGCAAAGGGGGGCGAGGGGACAATCAGCCCCAGCATTTT.

The sample holds a few counts of this clone. The rearrangement links TRBV11-1 to TRBJ2-1; 8 nucleotides line up with TRBD2. The CDR3 spans 16 residues. Germline trimming cut 6 bases from V and 6 bases from J; bases unmatched to any gene: 13. CDR1 is SGHAT, CDR2 FQDESV, per germline (reference sequence). The chain's CDR3 is CASRPRSSGTSNEQFF. The CDR3 coding sequence is TGTGCCAGCAGACCCCGGAGTAGCGGGACTTCCAATGAGCAGTTCTTC.

The chain combines TRBV15 with TRBJ1-5, with 9 nucleotides matching TRBD1. V lost 8 bases, J lost 4 bases, and 6 bases stayed unmatched. CDR1 is LNHNV, CDR2 YYDKDF, per germline (reference sequence). The CDR3 runs 14 residues. The CDR3 sequence is CATWTGVMNQPQHF. For the CDR3, the DNA is TGTGCCACCTGGACAGGGGTGATGAATCAGCCCCAGCATTTT. Full variable domain (remainder filled in from reference TRBV15 and TRBJ1-5): DAMVIQNPRYQVTQFGKPVTLSCSQTLNHNVMYWYQQKSSQAPKLLFHYYDKDFNNEADTPDNFQSRRPNTSFCFLDIRSPGLGDTAMYLCATWTGVMNQPQHFGDGTRLSIL.

This clone is a singleton in its sample. The gene calls are TRBV19 and TRBJ2-3; tentative D call: TRBD2 (6 bases). CDR3 length equals 13 residues. Per germline, CDR1 LNHDA and CDR2 SQIVND (reference sequence). V dropped 5 bases and J dropped 0 bases, with 6 bases sitting between them. CDR3 nucleotides: TGTGCCAGTAGTGCGGGGAGCACAGATACGCAGTATTTT. This encodes CASSAGSTDTQYF.

The chain uses TRBV18 and TRBJ1-5; D is undetermined. The CDR3 is 14 residues long. The germline gives CDR1 KGHSH, CDR2 LQKENI. Trimming took off 6 bases at V and 3 bases at J, with 12 bases between the two ends. The CDR3 DNA reads as TGTGCCAGCTCCCTACAGAACAACAATCAGCCCCAGCATTTT. As protein: CASSLQNNNQPQHF.

This clone appeared a single time. This rearrangement joins TRBV6-1 to TRBJ2-5; no firm D call. This CDR3 region has 11 residues. V was cut by 2 bases and J by 11 bases, with 9 bases left in between. CDR1 is MNHNS and CDR2 is SASEGT in the germline V gene. CDR3 in amino acids: CASSEQLRQYF. The DNA for the CDR3 is TGTGCCAGCAGTGAACAACTTAGACAGTACTTC.

The chain couples TRBV19 to TRBJ2-1, with 7 bases matching TRBD1. The CDR3 is made up of 15 amino acids. Trimming removed 3 bases from V and 2 bases from J; junction bases left unmatched: 4. Germline V gives CDR1 LNHDA, CDR2 SQIVND (reference sequence). The CDR3 region is CASSIGDRAYNEQFF. Written as DNA, the CDR3 is TGTGCCAGTAGTATCGGAGACAGGGCCTACAATGAGCAGTTCTTC.

The rearrangement links TRBV7-2 to TRBJ1-2; 9 bases are a match to TRBD1. The V gene's germline CDR1 is SGHTA and CDR2 FQGNSA. This CDR3 spans 13 amino acids. The V gene end was trimmed by 5 bases and the J gene end by 7 bases; junction bases not matched to a gene: 5. CDR3 in amino acids: CASSEQGAVGYTF. CDR3 DNA sequence: TGTGCCAGCAGCGAACAGGGGGCGGTTGGCTACACCTTC.

This sequence joins TRBV5-6 and TRBJ1-2; TRBD1 is a possible D gene (5 bases). Trimming took off 0 bases at V and 8 bases at J, with 11 bases between the two ends. The CDR3 extends over 13 amino acids. CDR1 and CDR2 (germline): SGHDT, YYEEEE. The CDR3, as DNA: TGTGCCAGCAGCTTGGACAGGCGAGAGGGCTACACCTTC. Protein product: CASSLDRREGYTF.

This clone was counted a single time. V is TRBV7-2 and J is TRBJ2-1; 8 nucleotides align to TRBD1. Germline-derived CDR1 and CDR2 are SGHTA and FQGNSA. The CDR3 has 14 residues. With 1 base clipped from V and 9 bases from J, the junction kept 5 bases outside the gene matches. The CDR3, as DNA: TGTGCCAGCAGCTTAGGGCAGGGGGCCGGTGAGCAGTTCTTC. Amino acid sequence: CASSLGQGAGEQFF. Full variable domain (outside the CDR3, taken from reference TRBV7-2 and TRBJ2-1): GAGVSQSPSNKVTEKGKDVELRCDPISGHTALYWYRQSLGQGLEFLIYFQGNSAPDKSGLPSDRFSAERTGGSVSTLTIQRTQQEDSAVYLCASSLGQGAGEQFFGPGTRLTVL.

The chain has TRBV27 and TRBJ2-7; 7 nucleotides line up with TRBD1. The germline V gene has CDR1 MNHEY and CDR2 SMNVEV (reference sequence). The CDR3 has 18 residues. The V and J ends lost 2 bases and 3 bases, in that order; junction bases with no gene match: 16. CDR3 in amino acids: CASSLRAGGYAGYYEQYF. CDR3 in DNA: TGTGCCAGCAGTTTACGGGCAGGGGGATACGCTGGGTACTACGAGCAGTACTTC.

The genes are TRBV6-6 and TRBJ2-5, with D perhaps matching TRBD2 (5 bases). Germline V gene sequence: CDR1 MNHNY, CDR2 SVGAGI (reference sequence). The length of the CDR3 is 16 residues. The V gene lost 5 bases and the J gene lost 2 bases, with 18 bases spanning the gap. This CDR3 reads CASSPNREQIQETQYF. CDR3 coding DNA: TGTGCCAGCAGTCCCAATCGGGAACAGATACAAGAGACCCAGTACTTC.

This chain uses TRBV18 with TRBJ2-5; TRBD2 matches at 8 bases. Germline V gene sequence: CDR1 KGHSH, CDR2 LQKENI. The CDR3 length is 16 residues. V lost 1 base, J lost 4 bases, and 8 bases stayed unmatched. The CDR3 sequence: CASSPLATGGRETQYF. The CDR3 DNA follows: TGTGCCAGCTCACCACTCGCGACGGGGGGGCGAGAGACCCAGTACTTC.